This TCR beta chain was profiled in a study of CD8 T cells in ankylosing spondylitis. TCRdb used MiXCR to reprocess the 5' RACE reads, holding one entry per CDR3 protein. The table shows around 490,000 distinct CDR3 sequences, with approximately 5% occurring only once. Only a few counts were recorded for this clonotype. The target antigen is unknown. Study results and caveats: Ankylosing spondylitis blood appeared to be characterized by a TCR beta motif of 8 or 9 highly homologous variants. CD8+ by phenotype, disease-linked clones were relatively rare in peripheral blood.

Trimming took 0 bases from V and 4 from J, leaving 19 bases between them. Germline-derived CDR1 and CDR2 are SGHRS and YFSETQ. The CDR3 loop spans 17 amino acids. This TCR was sampled from a male donor with ankylosing spondylitis. The sample comprised blood, either unsorted or a sorted T cell fraction (not recorded which). The chain couples TRBV5-1 to TRBJ2-5; maybe TRBD2 (6 bases). The CDR3 nucleotides are TGCGCCAGCAGCTTGGCCCCGCGGGGCACCGGGGGAGAGACCCAGTACTTC. As protein: CASSLAPRGTGGETQYF.